This T cell receptor beta chain was found in a study of regulatory T cells in long-lasting Graves disease. The authors built TCR beta libraries using iRepertoire HTBI primers and Arm-PCR of CDR3 regions. TCRdb ran MiXCR on the multiplex PCR reads and lists one entry per CDR3 protein. The data hold 200,000 to 250,000 distinct CDR3 sequences, with roughly a fifth observed a single time. The ends were cut back, 4 bases at V and 7 bases at J, with 17 bases in the middle. Germline CDR1 reads SQVTM; CDR2 reads ANQGSEA. The CDR3 sequence is 15 residues long. The time point was: newly diagnosed GD, antithyroid drugs for less than 3 months. RNA isolated from PBMCs was used to make the TCR library. Findings and limits, study-wide: Patients with persistent disease showed a bias toward TRBV28, TRBJ1-2 and TRBJ2-5.

This clonotype was found many times. No antigen is known for it. This sample also belongs to another study, concerning T cells in Graves' hyperthyroidism and ophthalmopathy. This second report adds: Before onset, ophthalmopathy was predicted by the model a median around 6 months earlier.

The clonotype was recovered from a woman aged 25 to 45 with Graves disease. The material sequenced was peripheral blood mononuclear cells (PBMCs), taken at new diagnosis, from a patient treated with antithyroid drugs. The genes are TRBV29-1 and TRBJ1-6; D is unresolved. This CDR3 is CSVAHSSSSNSPLHF. DNA for the CDR3: TGCAGCGTTGCCCACAGTTCTTCAAGCAATTCACCCCTCCACTTT.